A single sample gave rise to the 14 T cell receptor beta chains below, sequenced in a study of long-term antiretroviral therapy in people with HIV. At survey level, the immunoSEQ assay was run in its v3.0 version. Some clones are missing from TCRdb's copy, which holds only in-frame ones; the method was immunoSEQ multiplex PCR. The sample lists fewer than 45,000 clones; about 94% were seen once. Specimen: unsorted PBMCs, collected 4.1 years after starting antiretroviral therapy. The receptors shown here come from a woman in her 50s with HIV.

CDR3 sequence (DNA): TGTGCCAGCAGCTTAGCCGTCACCTCTTTGAACACTGAAGCTTTCTTT. It codes for CASSLAVTSLNTEAFF. V is TRBV7-2 and J is TRBJ1-1; D gene unclear. The CDR3 is 16 amino acids. The germline V gene encodes CDR1 SGHTA and CDR2 FQGNSA. Trimming cost V 0 bases and J 0 bases, with 11 bases left between them.

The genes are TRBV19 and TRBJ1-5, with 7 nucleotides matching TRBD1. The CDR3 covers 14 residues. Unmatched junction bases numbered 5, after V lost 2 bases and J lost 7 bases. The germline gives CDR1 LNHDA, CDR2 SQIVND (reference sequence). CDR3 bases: TGTGCCAGTAGTATACGGCAGGGGGGACAGCCCCAGCATTTT. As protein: CASSIRQGGQPQHF.

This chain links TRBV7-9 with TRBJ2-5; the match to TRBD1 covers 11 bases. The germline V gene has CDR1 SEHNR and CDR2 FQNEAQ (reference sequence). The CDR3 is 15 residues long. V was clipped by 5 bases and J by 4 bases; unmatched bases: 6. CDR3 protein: CASSPGQGEAETQYF. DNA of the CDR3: TGTGCCAGCAGCCCGGGACAGGGGGAGGCAGAGACCCAGTACTTC.

The CDR3 sequence: CASSKALRGRVNSPLHF. The CDR3, as DNA: TGTGCCAGCAGCAAAGCGCTTCGGGGGCGGGTCAATTCACCCCTCCACTTT. The rearrangement joins TRBV21-1 to TRBJ1-6. TRBV21-1 has pseudogene status. This CDR3 comprises 17 residues.

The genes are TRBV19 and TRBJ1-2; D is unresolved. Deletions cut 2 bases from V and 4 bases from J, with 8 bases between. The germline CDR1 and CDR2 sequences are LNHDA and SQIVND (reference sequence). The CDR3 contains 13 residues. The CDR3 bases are TGTGCCAGTAGTATATCGGCACTCTATGGCTACACCTTC. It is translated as CASSISALYGYTF. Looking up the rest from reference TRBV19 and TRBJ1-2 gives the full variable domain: DGGITQSPKYLFRKEGQNVTLSCEQNLNHDAMYWYRQDPGQGLRLIYYSQIVNDFQKGDIAEGYSVSREKKESFPLTVTSAQKNPTAFYLCASSISALYGYTFGSGTRLTVV.

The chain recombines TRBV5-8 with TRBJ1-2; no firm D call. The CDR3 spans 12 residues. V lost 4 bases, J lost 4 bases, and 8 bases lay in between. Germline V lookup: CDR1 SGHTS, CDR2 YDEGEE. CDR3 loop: CASSKRSYGYTF. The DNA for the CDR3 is TGTGCCAGCAGCAAGCGGTCCTATGGCTACACCTTC.

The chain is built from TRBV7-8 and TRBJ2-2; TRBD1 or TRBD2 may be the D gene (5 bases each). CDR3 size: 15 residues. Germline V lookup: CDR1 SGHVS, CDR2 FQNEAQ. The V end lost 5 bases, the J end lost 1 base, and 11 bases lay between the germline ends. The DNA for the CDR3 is TGTGCCAGCAGCCCTAAGGGGAGGAACACCGGGGAGCTGTTTTTT. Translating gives CASSPKGRNTGELFF.

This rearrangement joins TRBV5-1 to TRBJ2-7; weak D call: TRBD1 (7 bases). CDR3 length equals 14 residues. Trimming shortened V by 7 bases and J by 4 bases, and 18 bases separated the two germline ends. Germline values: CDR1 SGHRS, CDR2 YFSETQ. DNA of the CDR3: TGCGCCAGCGCCGCTCAGGGGGGTCCATACGAGCAGTACTTC. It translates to CASAAQGGPYEQYF.

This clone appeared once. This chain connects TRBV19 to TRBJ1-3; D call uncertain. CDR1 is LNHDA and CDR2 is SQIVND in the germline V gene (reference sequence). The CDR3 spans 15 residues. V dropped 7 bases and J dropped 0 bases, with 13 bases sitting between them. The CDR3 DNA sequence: TGTGCCAGTATGGTCGGGCCTTTCTCTGGAAACACCATATATTTT. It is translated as CASMVGPFSGNTIYF.

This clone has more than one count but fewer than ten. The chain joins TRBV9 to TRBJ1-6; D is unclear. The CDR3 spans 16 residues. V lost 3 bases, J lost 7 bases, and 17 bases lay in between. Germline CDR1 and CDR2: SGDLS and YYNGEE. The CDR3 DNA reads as TGTGCCAGCAGCGGTCAACACCTCGATGACAATTCACCCCTCCACTTT. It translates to CASSGQHLDDNSPLHF.

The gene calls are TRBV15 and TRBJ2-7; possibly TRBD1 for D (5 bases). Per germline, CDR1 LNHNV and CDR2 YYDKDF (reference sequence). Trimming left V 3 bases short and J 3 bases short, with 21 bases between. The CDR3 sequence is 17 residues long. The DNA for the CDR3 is TGTGCCACCAGCAGGGACGATGCACCATGGGGCTTCTACGAGCAGTACTTC. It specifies CATSRDDAPWGFYEQYF.

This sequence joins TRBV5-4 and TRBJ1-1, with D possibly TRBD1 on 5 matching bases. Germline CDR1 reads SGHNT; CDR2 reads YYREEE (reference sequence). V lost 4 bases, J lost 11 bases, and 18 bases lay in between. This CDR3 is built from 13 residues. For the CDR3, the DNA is TGTGCCAGCAGCCCACTCCGGGGGGAGAGGGCTTTCTTT. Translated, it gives CASSPLRGERAFF.

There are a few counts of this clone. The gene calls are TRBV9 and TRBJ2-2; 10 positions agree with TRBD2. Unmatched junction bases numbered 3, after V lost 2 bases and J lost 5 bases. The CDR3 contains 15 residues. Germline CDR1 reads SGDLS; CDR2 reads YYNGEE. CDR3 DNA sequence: TGTGCCAGCAGCGTTAGCGGGGGGCGAACCGGGGAGCTGTTTTTT. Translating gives CASSVSGGRTGELFF.

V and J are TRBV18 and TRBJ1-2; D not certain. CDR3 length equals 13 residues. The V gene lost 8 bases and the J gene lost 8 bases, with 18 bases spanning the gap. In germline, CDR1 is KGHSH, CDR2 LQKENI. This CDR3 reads CASDQRGLEGYTF. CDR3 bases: TGTGCCAGCGACCAGCGGGGTCTTGAGGGCTACACCTTC.